This T cell receptor beta chain derives from a study of graft-versus-host responses after intestinal transplantation. In regard to this clone: Its antigen remains unknown.

TCRdb's copy holds only in-frame clones and misses some; the assay was immunoSEQ multiplex PCR. Of 25,000 to 35,000 clones listed, 70% to 90% are singletons. Trimming cost V 0 bases and J 1 base, with 12 bases left between them. Germline V lookup: CDR1 MGHRA, CDR2 YSYEKL. The CDR3 totals 16 residues. Study-wide points: GvH clones appeared in recipient marrow, some first in ileum or blood.

The chain carries TRBV4-1 and TRBJ1-1; no clear D. The receptor was derived from a human patient who received an intestinal transplant, so some T cells may come from the graft donor. Sequencing was performed on PBMCs, taken roughly 68 weeks after intestinal transplantation. The CDR3 spells CASSQDYLSGNTEAFF. The CDR3 nucleotides read TGCGCCAGCAGCCAAGATTATCTTTCAGGGAACACTGAAGCTTTCTTT.